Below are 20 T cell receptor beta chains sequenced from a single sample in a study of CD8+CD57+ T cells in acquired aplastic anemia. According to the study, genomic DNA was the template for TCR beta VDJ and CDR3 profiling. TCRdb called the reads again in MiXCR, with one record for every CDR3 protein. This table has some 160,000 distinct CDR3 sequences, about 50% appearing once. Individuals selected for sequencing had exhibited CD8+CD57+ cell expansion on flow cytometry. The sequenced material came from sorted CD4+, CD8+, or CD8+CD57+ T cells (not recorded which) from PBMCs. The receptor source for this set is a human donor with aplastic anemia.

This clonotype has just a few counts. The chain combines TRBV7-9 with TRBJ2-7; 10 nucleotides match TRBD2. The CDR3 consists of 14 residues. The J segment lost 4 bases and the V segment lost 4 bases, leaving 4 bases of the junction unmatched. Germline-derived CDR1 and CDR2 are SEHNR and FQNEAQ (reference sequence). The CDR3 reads CASSSSGSQYEQYF. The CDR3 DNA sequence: TGTGCCAGCAGCTCTAGCGGGAGTCAGTACGAGCAGTACTTC.

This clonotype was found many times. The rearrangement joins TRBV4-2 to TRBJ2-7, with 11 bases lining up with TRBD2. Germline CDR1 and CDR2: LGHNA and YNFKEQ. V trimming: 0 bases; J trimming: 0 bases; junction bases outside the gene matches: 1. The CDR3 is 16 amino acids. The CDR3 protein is CASSQDGTSGSYEQYF. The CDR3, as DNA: TGTGCCAGCAGCCAAGATGGGACTAGCGGCTCCTACGAGCAGTACTTC.

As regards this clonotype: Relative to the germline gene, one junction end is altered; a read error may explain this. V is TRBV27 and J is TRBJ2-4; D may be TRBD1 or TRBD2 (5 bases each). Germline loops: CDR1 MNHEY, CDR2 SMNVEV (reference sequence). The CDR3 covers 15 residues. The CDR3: CASTSLLGAKNTQYF. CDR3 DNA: TGTGCCAGCACCTCACTGCTCGGGGCCAAAAACACTCAGTACTTC.

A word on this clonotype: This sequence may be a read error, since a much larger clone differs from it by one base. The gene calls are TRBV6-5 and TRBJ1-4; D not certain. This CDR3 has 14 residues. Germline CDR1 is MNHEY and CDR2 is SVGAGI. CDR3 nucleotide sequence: TGTGCCAGCAGTTACCTGGAAGTTAATGAAAAACCGTTTTTT. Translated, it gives CASSYLEVNEKPFF.

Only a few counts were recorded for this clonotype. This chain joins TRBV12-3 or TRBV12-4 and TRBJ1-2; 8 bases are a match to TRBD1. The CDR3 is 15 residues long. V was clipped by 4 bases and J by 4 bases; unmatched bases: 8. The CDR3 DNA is TGTGCCAGCAGTTGGGGGACAGGAGGGAGCTATGGCTACACCTTC. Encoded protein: CASSWGTGGSYGYTF.

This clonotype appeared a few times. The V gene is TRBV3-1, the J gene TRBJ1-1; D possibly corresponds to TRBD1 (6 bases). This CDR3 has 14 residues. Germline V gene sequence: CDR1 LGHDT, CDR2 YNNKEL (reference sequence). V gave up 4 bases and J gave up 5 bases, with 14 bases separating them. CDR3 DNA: TGTGCCAGCAGCCCCTTGGGGGCGGGGACTGAAGCTTTCTTT. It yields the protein CASSPLGAGTEAFF.

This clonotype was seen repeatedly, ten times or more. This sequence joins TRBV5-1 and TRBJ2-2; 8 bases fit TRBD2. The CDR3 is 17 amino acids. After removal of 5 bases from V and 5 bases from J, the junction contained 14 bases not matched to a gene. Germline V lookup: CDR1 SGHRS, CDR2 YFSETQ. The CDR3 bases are TGCGCCAGCAGTTCCAAGTCTAGCGGGCCTAAAACCGGGGAGCTGTTTTTT. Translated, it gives CASSSKSSGPKTGELFF. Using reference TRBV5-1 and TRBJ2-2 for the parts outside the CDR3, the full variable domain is KAGVTQTPRYLIKTRGQQVTLSCSPISGHRSVSWYQQTPGQGLQFLFEYFSETQRNKGNFPGRFSGRQFSNSRSEMNVSTLELGDSALYLCASSSKSSGPKTGELFFGEGSRLTVL.

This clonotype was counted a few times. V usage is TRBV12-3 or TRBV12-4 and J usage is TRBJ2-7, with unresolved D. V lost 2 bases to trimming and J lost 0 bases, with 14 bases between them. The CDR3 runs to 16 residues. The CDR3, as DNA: TGTGCCAGCAGTTTAATGGGTCACTTGAGCTCCTACGAGCAGTACTTC. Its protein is CASSLMGHLSSYEQYF.

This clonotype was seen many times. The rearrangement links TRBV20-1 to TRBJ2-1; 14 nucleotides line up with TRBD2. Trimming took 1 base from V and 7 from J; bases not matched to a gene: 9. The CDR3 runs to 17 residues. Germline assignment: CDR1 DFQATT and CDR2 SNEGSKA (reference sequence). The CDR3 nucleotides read TGCAGTGCTAGAGGCGTTGGGACTAGCGGGAGTAGTAATGAGCAGTTCTTC. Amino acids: CSARGVGTSGSSNEQFF.

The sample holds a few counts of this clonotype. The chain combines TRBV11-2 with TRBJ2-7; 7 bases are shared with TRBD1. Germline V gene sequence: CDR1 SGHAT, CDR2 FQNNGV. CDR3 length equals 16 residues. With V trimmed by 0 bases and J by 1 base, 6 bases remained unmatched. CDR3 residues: CASSLEDRRGSYEQYF. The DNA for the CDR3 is TGTGCCAGCAGCTTAGAGGACAGGAGAGGGTCCTACGAGCAGTACTTC.

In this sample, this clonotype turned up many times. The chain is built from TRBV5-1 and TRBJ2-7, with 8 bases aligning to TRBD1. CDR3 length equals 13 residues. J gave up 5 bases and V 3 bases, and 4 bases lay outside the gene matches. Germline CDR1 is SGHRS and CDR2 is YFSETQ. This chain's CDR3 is CASSSDRANEQYF. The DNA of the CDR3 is TGCGCCAGCAGCTCGGACAGGGCGAACGAGCAGTACTTC.

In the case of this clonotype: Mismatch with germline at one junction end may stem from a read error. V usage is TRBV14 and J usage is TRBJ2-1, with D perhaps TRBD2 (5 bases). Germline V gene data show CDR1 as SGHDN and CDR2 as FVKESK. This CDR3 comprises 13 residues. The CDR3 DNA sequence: TGTGCCAGCGGCCAAGATGAGAGGGCTGAGCAGTTCTTC. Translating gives CASGQDERAEQFF.

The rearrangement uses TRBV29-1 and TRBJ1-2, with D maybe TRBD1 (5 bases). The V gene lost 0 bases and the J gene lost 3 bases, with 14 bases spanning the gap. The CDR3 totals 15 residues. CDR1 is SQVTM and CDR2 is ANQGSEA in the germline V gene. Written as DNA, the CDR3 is TGCAGCGTTGAAGATGTAAATGGGGGGGACTATGGCTACACCTTC. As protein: CSVEDVNGGDYGYTF.

CDR3 in DNA: TGCAGCGCATCTCTTGGACAGGGAGGGCAGCCCCAGCATTTT. This gives the protein CSASLGQGGQPQHF. J is TRBJ1-5 and V is TRBV29-1; 8 nucleotides match TRBD1. After removal of 7 bases from V and 7 bases from J, the junction contained 12 bases not matched to a gene. The germline V gene has CDR1 SQVTM and CDR2 ANQGSEA. CDR3 length equals 14 residues.

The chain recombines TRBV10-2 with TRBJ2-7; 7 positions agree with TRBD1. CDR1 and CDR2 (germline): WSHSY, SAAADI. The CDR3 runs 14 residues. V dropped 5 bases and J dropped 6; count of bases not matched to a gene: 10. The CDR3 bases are TGCGCCAGCAGTAGACAGGGCCAGATCTCCGAGCAGTACTTC. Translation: CASSRQGQISEQYF.

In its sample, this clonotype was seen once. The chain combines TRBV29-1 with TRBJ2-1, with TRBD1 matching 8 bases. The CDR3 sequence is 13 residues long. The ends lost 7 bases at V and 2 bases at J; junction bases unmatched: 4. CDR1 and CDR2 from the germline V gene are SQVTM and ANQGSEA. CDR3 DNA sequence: TGCAGCGGAGGGACAGGTCCCTACAATGAGCAGTTCTTC. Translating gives CSGGTGPYNEQFF.

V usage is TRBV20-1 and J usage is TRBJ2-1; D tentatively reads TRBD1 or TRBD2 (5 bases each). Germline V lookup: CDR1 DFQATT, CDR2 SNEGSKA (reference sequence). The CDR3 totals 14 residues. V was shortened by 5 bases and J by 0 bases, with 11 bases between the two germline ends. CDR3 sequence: CSAWDGTSYNEQFF. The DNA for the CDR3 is TGCAGTGCTTGGGACGGAACCTCCTACAATGAGCAGTTCTTC.

The CDR3, as DNA: TGTGCCAGCAGCTTAAGGACTGAAGCTTTCTTT. Translation: CASSLRTEAFF. The chain employs TRBV7-9 and TRBJ1-1; no definite D call. Germline CDR1 SEHNR, CDR2 FQNEAQ (reference sequence). This CDR3 spans 11 amino acids. Trimming removed 2 bases from V and 5 bases from J, with 3 bases in between.

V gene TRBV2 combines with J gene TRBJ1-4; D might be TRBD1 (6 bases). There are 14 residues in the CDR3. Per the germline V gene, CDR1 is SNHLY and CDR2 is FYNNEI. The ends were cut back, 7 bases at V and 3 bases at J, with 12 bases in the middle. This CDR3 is CASTWRQANEKLFF. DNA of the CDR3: TGTGCCAGCACCTGGAGACAGGCTAATGAAAAACTGTTTTTT.

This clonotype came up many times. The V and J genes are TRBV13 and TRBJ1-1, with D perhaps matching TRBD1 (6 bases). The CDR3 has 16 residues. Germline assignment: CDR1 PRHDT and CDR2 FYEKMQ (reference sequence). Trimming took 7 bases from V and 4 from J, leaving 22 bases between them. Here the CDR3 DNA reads TGTGCCAGCACCCCTTTTACAGGGTCCCGTAGCACTGAAGCTTTCTTT. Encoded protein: CASTPFTGSRSTEAFF.